The 11 T cell receptor beta chains reported below all come from one sample, sequenced in a study of T-cell reconstitution after alpha-beta-depleted transplantation in children. As it was prepared, the TCRbeta library received unique molecular identifiers. TCRdb re-analysed the PCR reads in MiXCR, keeping a single row per CDR3 protein. The data hold about 610,000 distinct CDR3 sequences, with 25% to 30% observed a single time. This material consisted of PBMCs, taken before TCRalphabeta/CD19-depleted stem cell transplant. These TCRs come from a boy younger than two with Wiskott-Aldrich syndrome, due to receive a stem cell transplant.

This rearrangement joins TRBV5-1 to TRBJ2-7; 9 bases agree with TRBD2. The germline CDR1 and CDR2 sequences are SGHRS and YFSETQ. This CDR3 has 14 residues. V shed 4 bases and J 5 bases; nucleotides not matched to a gene: 7. CDR3 nucleotide sequence: TGCGCCAGCAGCACTGCGGGAGGGCGACACGAGCAGTACTTC. This encodes CASSTAGGRHEQYF.

The V call is TRBV5-1, the J call TRBJ2-3, with D possibly TRBD2 on 5 matching bases. V was shortened by 7 bases and J by 0 bases, with 12 bases between the two germline ends. Germline V gene sequence: CDR1 SGHRS, CDR2 YFSETQ. The CDR3 is 14 residues long. CDR3 residues: CASAGSGSTDTQYF. Here the CDR3 DNA reads TGCGCCAGCGCTGGGTCGGGGAGCACAGATACGCAGTATTTT.

This chain connects TRBV20-1 to TRBJ2-5; 11 bases line up with TRBD1. Per the germline V gene, CDR1 is DFQATT and CDR2 is SNEGSKA (reference sequence). Trimming took 6 bases from V and 5 from J; bases not matched to a gene: 8. The CDR3 has 14 residues. The CDR3 nucleotides read TGCAGTGCCATCGGACAGGGGGCGCGGGAGACCCAGTACTTC. This gives the protein CSAIGQGARETQYF.

The chain recombines TRBV6-2 or TRBV6-3 with TRBJ2-7; 10 bases agree with TRBD2. J gave up 4 bases and V 6 bases, and 9 bases lay outside the gene matches. This CDR3 has 15 residues. Germline V gene data show CDR1 as MNHEY and CDR2 as SVGEGT. CDR3 in amino acids: CASSRRLAGRYEQYF. The CDR3 DNA reads as TGTGCCAGCAGCCGTCGACTAGCGGGTAGATACGAGCAGTACTTC.

This clonotype was counted a few times. V and J are TRBV10-3 and TRBJ2-1; 7 nucleotides align to TRBD1. This CDR3 has 14 residues. Germline loops: CDR1 ENHRY, CDR2 SYGVKD. The V segment lost 0 bases and the J segment 9 bases; nucleotides outside the gene matches: 5. CDR3 amino acids: CAISESRQGAEQFF. DNA for the CDR3: TGTGCCATCAGTGAGTCCCGACAGGGCGCTGAGCAGTTCTTC.

The chain carries TRBV4-1 and TRBJ1-2; the D is unclear. The ends were cut back, 1 base at V and 10 bases at J, with 13 bases in the middle. Germline V gene lookup returns CDR1 MGHRA and CDR2 YSYEKL. The CDR3 consists of 13 residues. This CDR3 is CASSQVRGSPYTF. In nucleotides, the CDR3 is TGCGCCAGCAGCCAAGTTCGTGGTTCCCCCTACACCTTC.

DNA for the CDR3: TGTGCCAGCTCCTCTCTTCGGGTCGAGACCCAGTACTTC. As protein: CASSSLRVETQYF. V usage is TRBV2 and J usage is TRBJ2-5; D is unresolved. The germline V gene has CDR1 SNHLY and CDR2 FYNNEI. CDR3 length: 13 residues. Trimming cost V 8 bases and J 5 bases, with 15 bases left between them.

This clonotype was seen a handful of times. V usage is TRBV20-1 and J usage is TRBJ2-3; D tentatively fits TRBD1 or TRBD2 (5 bases each). V was cut by 4 bases and J by 1 base, with 12 bases left in between. The CDR3 is 14 amino acids. Germline V gene data show CDR1 as DFQATT and CDR2 as SNEGSKA (reference sequence). CDR3 loop: CSAKNGARTDTQYF. The CDR3 coding sequence is TGCAGTGCTAAGAACGGGGCACGCACAGATACGCAGTATTTT.

The sample holds a few counts of this clonotype. The chain combines TRBV7-9 with TRBJ1-2, with D uncertain. The ends were cut back, 1 base at V and 1 base at J, with 7 bases in the middle. Germline values: CDR1 SEHNR, CDR2 FQNEAQ (reference sequence). This CDR3 has 14 amino acids. CDR3 nucleotide sequence: TGTGCCAGCAGCTTAGGTCGGGGTAACTATGGCTACACCTTC. This gives the protein CASSLGRGNYGYTF.

This clonotype has more than one count but fewer than ten. The J gene is TRBJ2-6, the V gene TRBV10-3; D remains unclear. This CDR3 has 14 amino acids. Deletions cut 3 bases from V and 2 bases from J, with 5 bases between. Looked up from germline, CDR1 is ENHRY and CDR2 is SYGVKD. The CDR3 DNA reads TGTGCCATCAGTGACCATACTGGGGCCAACGTCCTGACTTTC. It yields the protein CAISDHTGANVLTF.

Points on this clonotype: The junction departs from the called germline gene at one end, perhaps through a read error. V gene TRBV12-3 or TRBV12-4 combines with J gene TRBJ2-1, with 9 bases that match TRBD1. There are 13 residues in the CDR3. The CDR3 region is CASSPQLTGTGIF. CDR3 DNA: TGTGCCAGCAGCCCTCAACTGACCGGGACAGGGATTTTC.